The rows below give T cell receptor beta chains drawn from one sample of a study of CD8 T cells in Susac syndrome. Using its own MiXCR run on the immunoSEQ multiplex PCR reads, TCRdb lists one record per CDR3 protein. The sample contains around 160,000 distinct CDR3 sequences, about 94% of which appear only once. The material sequenced was CD4+ T cells from PBMCs. All receptors derive from a human donor in good health. The CDR3 runs from the conserved cysteine through the conserved F or W. Fields, in order: V gene, J gene, D gene, clone size, CDR3 protein, CDR3 DNA. The D gene is left open where the match is weak. The size entry is marked missing in some rows and otherwise reads once, few, many or a size class.

v_call: TRBV29-1
j_call: TRBJ1-2
d_call: -
clone_size: -
cdr3_aa: CSVEGKEALETMAIAF
cdr3_nt: TGCAGCGTTGAAGGTAAAGAGGCGTTAGAAACTATGGCGATCGCCTTC

v_call: TRBV19
j_call: TRBJ2-3
d_call: TRBD2
clone_size: few
cdr3_aa: CASRPGLERDTQYF
cdr3_nt: TGTGCCAGTAGACCGGGACTAGAAAGAGATACGCAGTATTTT

v_call: TRBV7-2
j_call: TRBJ2-1
d_call: TRBD1
clone_size: -
cdr3_aa: CASSSTGISYNEQFF
cdr3_nt: TGTGCCAGCAGCTCGACAGGGATCTCCTACAATGAGCAGTTCTTC

v_call: TRBV6-5
j_call: TRBJ2-1
d_call: -
clone_size: -
cdr3_aa: CASKSRRSYNEQFF
cdr3_nt: TGTGCCAGCAAATCACGAAGAAGCTACAATGAGCAGTTCTTC

v_call: TRBV23-1
j_call: TRBJ1-6
d_call: -
clone_size: -
cdr3_aa: CAITREINSPLHF
cdr3_nt: TGCGCCATTACACGGGAAATTAATTCACCCCTCCACTTT

v_call: TRBV12-3/TRBV12-4
j_call: TRBJ2-5
d_call: TRBD2
clone_size: -
cdr3_aa: CASSLSVAGEETQYF
cdr3_nt: TGTGCCAGCAGTTTGTCCGTAGCGGGGGAAGAGACCCAGTACTTC

v_call: TRBV2
j_call: TRBJ2-4
d_call: -
clone_size: -
cdr3_aa: CASSDDSGSAQYF
cdr3_nt: TGTGCCAGCAGTGATGATTCCGGAAGCGCTCAGTACTTC

v_call: TRBV6-2/TRBV6-3
j_call: TRBJ2-5
d_call: TRBD2
clone_size: -
cdr3_aa: CASSPFTSGGQNQETQYF
cdr3_nt: TGTGCCAGCAGCCCTTTTACTAGCGGGGGTCAGAACCAAGAGACCCAGTACTTC

v_call: TRBV6-4
j_call: TRBJ1-2
d_call: -
clone_size: -
cdr3_aa: CASSDSAGGGYTF
cdr3_nt: TGTGCCAGCAGTGACTCGGCTGGGGGAGGCTACACCTTC

v_call: TRBV2
j_call: TRBJ1-5
d_call: TRBD1
clone_size: -
cdr3_aa: CASNTGQGVQPQHF
cdr3_nt: TGTGCCAGCAACACGGGACAGGGAGTTCAGCCCCAGCATTTT

v_call: TRBV20-1
j_call: TRBJ1-4
d_call: -
clone_size: -
cdr3_aa: CSARVLGTNEKLFF
cdr3_nt: TGCAGTGCTAGAGTGCTTGGAACTAATGAAAAACTGTTTTTT

v_call: TRBV7-9
j_call: TRBJ1-5
d_call: TRBD1
clone_size: -
cdr3_aa: CASSLGTGRNQPQHF
cdr3_nt: TGTGCCAGCAGCTTAGGGACAGGGCGAAATCAGCCCCAGCATTTT

v_call: TRBV6-5
j_call: TRBJ1-6
d_call: -
clone_size: -
cdr3_aa: CASSYSKNRNSPLHF
cdr3_nt: TGTGCCAGCAGTTACTCGAAAAATAGGAATTCACCCCTCCACTTT

v_call: TRBV4-2
j_call: TRBJ2-6
d_call: -
clone_size: once
cdr3_aa: CASSQDLHSGANVLIF
cdr3_nt: TGTGCCAGCAGCCAAGATCTACACTCTGGGGCCAACGTCCTGATTTTC

v_call: TRBV29-1
j_call: TRBJ2-7
d_call: -
clone_size: -
cdr3_aa: CSVKEGGGPYEQYF
cdr3_nt: TGCAGCGTTAAGGAGGGTGGAGGCCCCTACGAGCAGTACTTC

v_call: TRBV7-2
j_call: TRBJ2-7
d_call: -
clone_size: -
cdr3_aa: CASSPGRHNSYEQYF
cdr3_nt: TGTGCCAGCAGCCCCGGCAGACACAACTCCTACGAGCAGTACTTC

v_call: TRBV18
j_call: TRBJ2-5
d_call: TRBD2
clone_size: once
cdr3_aa: CASSLNPASGGTYQETQYF
cdr3_nt: TGTGCCAGCTCCCTCAATCCCGCTAGCGGGGGGACGTACCAAGAGACCCAGTACTTC

v_call: TRBV7-7
j_call: TRBJ2-5
d_call: -
clone_size: -
cdr3_aa: CASSPSAGGWETQYF
cdr3_nt: TGTGCCAGCAGCCCTTCCGCCGGGGGATGGGAGACCCAGTACTTC

v_call: TRBV6-2/TRBV6-3
j_call: TRBJ2-1
d_call: TRBD2
clone_size: -
cdr3_aa: CASNDGLAGSIEQFF
cdr3_nt: TGTGCCAGCAACGACGGACTAGCGGGCTCCATTGAGCAGTTCTTC

v_call: TRBV24-1
j_call: TRBJ1-5
d_call: -
clone_size: -
cdr3_aa: CATSDSTAYQPQHF
cdr3_nt: TGTGCCACCAGTGATTCGACAGCTTATCAGCCCCAGCATTTT

v_call: TRBV12-3/TRBV12-4
j_call: TRBJ1-1
d_call: -
clone_size: -
cdr3_aa: CASRLNTEAFF
cdr3_nt: TGTGCCAGCAGGTTGAACACTGAAGCTTTCTTT

v_call: TRBV23-1
j_call: TRBJ1-5
d_call: -
clone_size: -
cdr3_aa: CASSLNTGPFPPYSNQPQHF
cdr3_nt: TGCGCCAGCAGTCTAAATACAGGCCCCTTCCCTCCTTATAGCAATCAGCCCCAGCATTTT

v_call: TRBV6-2/TRBV6-3
j_call: TRBJ2-5
d_call: TRBD1
clone_size: -
cdr3_aa: CASSYGTEETQYF
cdr3_nt: TGTGCCAGCAGTTACGGGACAGAAGAGACCCAGTACTTC

v_call: TRBV5-4
j_call: TRBJ2-5
d_call: TRBD2
clone_size: -
cdr3_aa: CASSLMLAGGLETQYF
cdr3_nt: TGTGCCAGCAGCTTGATGCTAGCGGGGGGCCTAGAGACCCAGTACTTC

v_call: TRBV5-4
j_call: TRBJ1-1
d_call: -
clone_size: -
cdr3_aa: CASSTQPGSEAFF
cdr3_nt: TGTGCCAGCAGCACCCAGCCCGGGAGCGAAGCTTTCTTT

v_call: TRBV7-9
j_call: TRBJ1-5
d_call: TRBD1
clone_size: few
cdr3_aa: CASSPGGYQPQHF
cdr3_nt: TGTGCCAGCAGCCCAGGGGGATATCAGCCCCAGCATTTT

v_call: TRBV7-9
j_call: TRBJ2-7
d_call: -
clone_size: -
cdr3_aa: CASSSPGPEQYF
cdr3_nt: TGTGCCAGCAGCTCCCCGGGGCCAGAGCAGTACTTC

v_call: TRBV4-1
j_call: TRBJ1-5
d_call: TRBD1
clone_size: -
cdr3_aa: CASSQPSRGPNQPQHF
cdr3_nt: TGCGCCAGCAGCCAGCCCTCTAGGGGGCCCAATCAGCCCCAGCATTTT

v_call: TRBV12-3/TRBV12-4
j_call: TRBJ2-7
d_call: TRBD1
clone_size: -
cdr3_aa: CASSLGGTGGSYEQYF
cdr3_nt: TGTGCCAGCAGTTTAGGAGGGACAGGGGGATCCTACGAGCAGTACTTC

v_call: TRBV3-1
j_call: TRBJ1-3
d_call: -
clone_size: -
cdr3_aa: CASSPGFRTGNTIYF
cdr3_nt: TGTGCCAGCTCCCCCGGGTTCCGGACGGGAAACACCATATATTTT

v_call: TRBV20-1
j_call: TRBJ2-3
d_call: -
clone_size: once
cdr3_aa: CSAKLHTDTQYF
cdr3_nt: TGCAGTGCAAAGCTTCACACAGATACGCAGTATTTT

v_call: TRBV12-3/TRBV12-4
j_call: TRBJ1-5
d_call: -
clone_size: -
cdr3_aa: CASSPQGVQPQHF
cdr3_nt: TGTGCCAGCAGTCCCCAGGGTGTTCAGCCCCAGCATTTT

v_call: TRBV3-1
j_call: TRBJ2-7
d_call: -
clone_size: -
cdr3_aa: CASSQSAGYEQYF
cdr3_nt: TGTGCCAGCAGCCAATCCGCAGGGTACGAGCAGTACTTC

v_call: TRBV4-2
j_call: TRBJ2-5
d_call: -
clone_size: -
cdr3_aa: CASSQDPAGVQTQYF
cdr3_nt: TGTGCCAGCAGCCAAGATCCCGCAGGGGTACAGACCCAGTACTTC

v_call: TRBV7-3
j_call: TRBJ2-1
d_call: -
clone_size: -
cdr3_aa: CASSLTDSGPNEQFF
cdr3_nt: TGTGCCAGCAGCTTAACGGACAGCGGCCCCAATGAGCAGTTCTTC

v_call: TRBV29-1
j_call: TRBJ1-2
d_call: -
clone_size: -
cdr3_aa: CSSTITGDGYTF
cdr3_nt: TGCAGCTCAACAATAACGGGGGATGGCTACACCTTC

v_call: TRBV5-4
j_call: TRBJ1-2
d_call: TRBD1
clone_size: -
cdr3_aa: CASSSGTGSYYGYTF
cdr3_nt: TGTGCCAGCAGCTCCGGGACAGGGTCTTACTATGGCTACACCTTC

v_call: TRBV11-2
j_call: TRBJ1-5
d_call: -
clone_size: -
cdr3_aa: CASSSWGGRQPQHF
cdr3_nt: TGTGCCAGCAGCTCTTGGGGGGGCCGGCAGCCCCAGCATTTT

v_call: TRBV5-1
j_call: TRBJ2-5
d_call: -
clone_size: -
cdr3_aa: CASSLVSGSETQYF
cdr3_nt: TGCGCCAGCAGCTTGGTGTCGGGTTCCGAGACCCAGTACTTC

v_call: TRBV5-1
j_call: TRBJ1-1
d_call: -
clone_size: -
cdr3_aa: CASSARPMNTEAFF
cdr3_nt: TGCGCCAGCAGTGCCAGGCCCATGAACACTGAAGCTTTCTTT

v_call: TRBV18
j_call: TRBJ1-4
d_call: -
clone_size: -
cdr3_aa: CASSPPTVTNEKLFF
cdr3_nt: TGTGCCAGCTCACCACCCACCGTAACTAATGAAAAACTGTTTTTT

v_call: TRBV30
j_call: TRBJ1-5
d_call: -
clone_size: -
cdr3_aa: CAWSGSRDQPQHF
cdr3_nt: TGTGCCTGGAGTGGAAGTAGGGATCAGCCCCAGCATTTT

v_call: TRBV7-6
j_call: TRBJ2-3
d_call: -
clone_size: -
cdr3_aa: CASSSQAQSTDTQYF
cdr3_nt: TGTGCCAGCAGCTCCCAAGCCCAGAGCACAGATACGCAGTATTTT

v_call: TRBV20-1
j_call: TRBJ2-1
d_call: -
clone_size: once
cdr3_aa: CSAGEQGYNEQFF
cdr3_nt: TGCAGTGCTGGCGAACAGGGATACAATGAGCAGTTCTTC

v_call: TRBV5-1
j_call: TRBJ2-7
d_call: -
clone_size: -
cdr3_aa: CASSLHPAIKEQYF
cdr3_nt: TGCGCCAGCAGCTTGCATCCAGCCATAAAGGAGCAGTACTTC

v_call: TRBV4-1
j_call: TRBJ1-4
d_call: -
clone_size: -
cdr3_aa: CASSQDRGDEKLFF
cdr3_nt: TGCGCCAGCAGCCAAGATAGGGGCGATGAAAAACTGTTTTTT

v_call: TRBV3-1
j_call: TRBJ2-3
d_call: -
clone_size: -
cdr3_aa: CASSQATGTDTQYF
cdr3_nt: TGTGCCAGCAGCCAAGCGACGGGGACAGATACGCAGTATTTT

v_call: TRBV7-3
j_call: TRBJ1-2
d_call: -
clone_size: -
cdr3_aa: CASSPGQSYGYTF
cdr3_nt: TGTGCCAGCAGCCCCGGACAGTCCTATGGCTACACCTTC

v_call: TRBV7-3
j_call: TRBJ2-5
d_call: TRBD2
clone_size: -
cdr3_aa: CASSLTGGEETQYF
cdr3_nt: TGTGCCAGCAGCTTAACTGGGGGGGAGGAGACCCAGTACTTC

v_call: TRBV5-1
j_call: TRBJ2-5
d_call: -
clone_size: -
cdr3_aa: CASSFSGEETQYF
cdr3_nt: TGCGCCAGCAGCTTCTCTGGGGAAGAGACCCAGTACTTC

v_call: TRBV5-1
j_call: TRBJ2-5
d_call: TRBD2
clone_size: -
cdr3_aa: CASSVTGTNQETQYF
cdr3_nt: TGCGCCAGCAGCGTGACCGGGACTAACCAAGAGACCCAGTACTTC

v_call: TRBV12-5
j_call: TRBJ2-2
d_call: TRBD2
clone_size: -
cdr3_aa: CASGGGGRGTGELFF
cdr3_nt: TGTGCTAGTGGTGGGGGGGGAAGAGGGACCGGGGAGCTGTTTTTT

v_call: TRBV30
j_call: TRBJ2-7
d_call: TRBD1
clone_size: -
cdr3_aa: CAWRWDRSYEQYF
cdr3_nt: TGTGCCTGGAGGTGGGACAGATCCTACGAGCAGTACTTC

v_call: TRBV19
j_call: TRBJ1-2
d_call: -
clone_size: -
cdr3_aa: CASTDSGGTYGYTF
cdr3_nt: TGTGCCAGTACAGACAGCGGAGGGACCTATGGCTACACCTTC

v_call: TRBV27
j_call: TRBJ2-2
d_call: -
clone_size: -
cdr3_aa: CASSLARAGANTGELFF
cdr3_nt: TGTGCCAGCAGTTTAGCCCGGGCAGGGGCCAACACCGGGGAGCTGTTTTTT

v_call: TRBV12-5
j_call: TRBJ1-3
d_call: -
clone_size: -
cdr3_aa: CASVTRGNTIYF
cdr3_nt: TGTGCTAGTGTCACCCGGGGAAACACCATATATTTT

v_call: TRBV4-2
j_call: TRBJ2-1
d_call: TRBD2
clone_size: -
cdr3_aa: CASSYTGGGANEQFF
cdr3_nt: TGTGCCAGCAGCTACACGGGCGGGGGGGCGAATGAGCAGTTCTTC